These 3 T cell receptor beta chains originate from one sample sequenced in a study of blood T cell repertoires in COVID-19. Here immunoSEQ multiplex PCR was the method, and the copy in TCRdb shows in-frame clones only, minus some. The profile covers some 290,000 clones, with roughly 90% appearing a single time and approximately 2.9% taken by the ten largest. Sequenced: peripheral blood. These receptors originate from a woman aged 25 to 39 with COVID-19, enrolled during active disease.

This rearrangement joins TRBV19 to TRBJ2-5; TRBD2 matches 13 bases. This CDR3 spans 16 amino acids. V lost 5 bases and J lost 4; bases outside the gene matches: 7. Germline V gene data show CDR1 as LNHDA and CDR2 as SQIVND (reference sequence). The CDR3 sequence: CASSPRTSGSGETQYF. The CDR3 DNA reads as TGTGCCAGTAGTCCCCGGACTAGCGGGAGTGGAGAGACCCAGTACTTC.

This chain links TRBV15 with TRBJ1-5; D gene ambiguous. This CDR3 has 13 amino acids. With 3 bases removed from V and 4 bases from J, the gap between germline ends came to 7 bases. Germline loops: CDR1 LNHNV, CDR2 YYDKDF (reference sequence). Written as DNA, the CDR3 is TGTGCCACCAGCAGCCTCTTAAATCAGCCCCAGCATTTT. Its translation is CATSSLLNQPQHF.

V and J are TRBV10-3 and TRBJ2-7; 9 bases match TRBD1. CDR3 size: 17 residues. V was pared by 2 bases and J by 0 bases, with 8 bases of the junction left unmatched. The germline V gene has CDR1 ENHRY and CDR2 SYGVKD. In DNA, the CDR3 is TGTGCCATCAGTGAGGGGCCGGGACAGGGCCTCTCCTACGAGCAGTACTTC. Amino acids: CAISEGPGQGLSYEQYF.